The clone carrying this TCR beta chain was seen a handful of times. MiXCR, run by TCRdb on the 5' RACE reads, gives a single entry per CDR3 protein. This table holds tens of thousands of distinct CDR3 sequences, approximately 12% found once. The V gene's germline CDR1 is MNHNS and CDR2 SASEGT. There are 16 residues in the CDR3. The V end was cut by 4 bases, the J end by 1 base, with 14 bases between. These data are taken from a study of early T cells in non-severe SARS-CoV-2 infection. Whole-study context: Unsorted whole-blood RNA was sequenced in bulk, leaving chains unpaired.

The chain uses TRBV6-1 and TRBJ1-5; D perhaps matches TRBD1 (5 bases). Sequenced input: whole blood. This TCR was sampled from an adult who was a healthcare worker with PCR-confirmed SARS-CoV-2 infection or an uninfected control (not recorded which). CDR3 in DNA: TGTGCCAGCAGTGGGGACGGGATATGGAGCAATCAGCCCCAGCATTTT. Protein: CASSGDGIWSNQPQHF.